This T cell receptor beta chain was observed in a study of shared clonotypes between healthy human individuals. Study-level background: Each donor's CD4 naive and CD4 memory cells filled three plates apiece, CD8 naive two, and CD8 memory one. Study results and limitations: Represented diversity (both genetic and exposure-history) was limited by the small number of donors. Among donors, the sharing of clonotypes was expected to be influenced by sequencing depth.

About this clone itself: As yet, its antigen is unknown.

Clones were read by immunoSEQ multiplex PCR, and TCRdb kept only the in-frame ones, dropping some. The sample has about 2.1 million clones; approximately 94% are singletons. Naive CD8 cells were CD45RO-negative, positively selected for CCR7, excluding terminally differentiated effector memory CD45RA+ cells. CDR1 MGHRA and CDR2 YSYEKL come from the germline V gene. The length of the CDR3 is 18 residues. The trim removed 3 bases at V and 1 base at J, leaving 10 bases unmatched. Sequenced material: naive CD8+ T cells from PBMCs. The chain carries TRBV4-1 and TRBJ1-5, with TRBD1 matching over 9 bases. The TCR sequence derives from a man younger than 35 in good health. Some clones in this sample may be carry-over from other donors' samples. As DNA, the CDR3 is TGCGCCAGCAGCCAGGAAGGACAGGGGAGAATGAGCAATCAGCCCCAGCATTTT. It codes for CASSQEGQGRMSNQPQHF.